The 6 T cell receptor beta chains given below trace back to one sample, sequenced in a study of T cells in Graves' hyperthyroidism and ophthalmopathy. The CDR3 regions of TCR beta were amplified from RNA transcripts. The primer set for the first-round RT-PCR of the TCR CDR3 was HTBI. TCRdb ran MiXCR on the multiplex PCR reads and lists one entry per CDR3 protein. The sample records about 610,000 distinct CDR3 sequences, roughly 14% being singletons. The sample consisted of blood. Receptors originate from a woman aged 40 to 50 with Graves' ophthalmopathy.

This clonotype has ten or more counts. The chain carries TRBV6-1 and TRBJ1-2, with D possibly TRBD1 on 6 matching bases. Germline V gene sequence: CDR1 MNHNS, CDR2 SASEGT. The CDR3 covers 12 residues. Trimming left V 5 bases short and J 6 bases short, with 10 bases between. The DNA of the CDR3 is TGTGCCAGCAGTCCCAGGGGCAATGGCTACACCTTC. The encoded protein is CASSPRGNGYTF.

The table lists this clonotype with a few counts. J is TRBJ2-2 and V is TRBV28; TRBD1 matches at 10 bases. The CDR3 spans 18 residues. Germline values: CDR1 MDHEN, CDR2 SYDVKM. Trimming took 5 bases from V and 6 from J; bases not matched to a gene: 15. The CDR3 coding sequence is TGTGCCAGCAGTACTAGCACCGGGACAGGGGAAATATCCGGGGAGCTGTTTTTT. It translates to CASSTSTGTGEISGELFF.

The CDR3, as DNA: TGCAGTGCTCAAGGGGTTGCGAACACCGGGGAGCTGTTTTTT. It translates to CSAQGVANTGELFF. The rearrangement joins TRBV20-1 to TRBJ2-2; D may be TRBD1 (5 bases). V was clipped by 5 bases and J by 0 bases, with 10 bases between them. The CDR3 runs to 14 residues. Germline V CDR1 and CDR2: DFQATT, SNEGSKA (reference sequence).

The chain couples TRBV6-2 or TRBV6-3 to TRBJ1-2; D is undetermined. V gave up 2 bases and J gave up 2 bases, with 12 bases separating them. The CDR3 has 15 amino acids. Germline V gives CDR1 MNHEY, CDR2 SVGEGT. CDR3 in amino acids: CASSYGDMENYGYTF. CDR3 bases: TGTGCCAGCAGTTACGGTGACATGGAAAACTATGGCTACACCTTC.

This clonotype has a count of ten or more. The J gene is TRBJ2-5, the V gene TRBV7-8; D remains unclear. The CDR3 length is 14 residues. CDR1 is SGHVS and CDR2 is FQNEAQ in the germline V gene. V was cut by 1 base and J by 1 base, with 7 bases left in between. CDR3 bases: TGTGCCAGCAGCTTAGGTCGCAGCCAAGAGACCCAGTACTTC. Its protein is CASSLGRSQETQYF. Combining the CDR3 with reference TRBV7-8 and TRBJ2-5 gives the whole variable domain GAGVSQSPRYKVAKRGQDVALRCDPISGHVSLFWYQQALGQGPEFLTYFQNEAQLDKSGLPSDRFFAERPEGSVSTLKIQRTQQEDSAVYLCASSLGRSQETQYFGPGTRLLVL.

This clonotype was recorded at least ten times. The rearrangement links TRBV2 to TRBJ2-7, with 11 bases matching TRBD2. This CDR3 contains 15 residues. Germline CDR1 reads SNHLY; CDR2 reads FYNNEI. With V trimmed by 6 bases and J by 5 bases, 9 bases remained unmatched. The CDR3 DNA is TGTGCCAGCAGAGTAGGGACTAGCGGCCTCAACGAGCAGTACTTC. It is translated as CASRVGTSGLNEQYF.